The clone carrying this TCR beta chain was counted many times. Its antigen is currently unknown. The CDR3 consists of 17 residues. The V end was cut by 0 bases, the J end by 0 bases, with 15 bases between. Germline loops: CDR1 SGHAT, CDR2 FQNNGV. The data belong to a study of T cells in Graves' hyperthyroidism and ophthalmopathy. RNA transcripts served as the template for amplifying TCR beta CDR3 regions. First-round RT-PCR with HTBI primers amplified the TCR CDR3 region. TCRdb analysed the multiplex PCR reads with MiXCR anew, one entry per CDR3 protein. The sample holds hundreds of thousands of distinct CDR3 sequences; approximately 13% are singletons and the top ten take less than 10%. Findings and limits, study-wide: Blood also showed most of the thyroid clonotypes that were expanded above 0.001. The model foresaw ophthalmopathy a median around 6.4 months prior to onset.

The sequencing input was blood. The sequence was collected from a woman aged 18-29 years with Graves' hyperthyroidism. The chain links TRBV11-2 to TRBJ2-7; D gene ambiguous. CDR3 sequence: CASSLEFGQPSSYEQYF. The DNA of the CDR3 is TGTGCCAGCAGCTTAGAATTCGGGCAGCCGAGCTCCTACGAGCAGTACTTC.